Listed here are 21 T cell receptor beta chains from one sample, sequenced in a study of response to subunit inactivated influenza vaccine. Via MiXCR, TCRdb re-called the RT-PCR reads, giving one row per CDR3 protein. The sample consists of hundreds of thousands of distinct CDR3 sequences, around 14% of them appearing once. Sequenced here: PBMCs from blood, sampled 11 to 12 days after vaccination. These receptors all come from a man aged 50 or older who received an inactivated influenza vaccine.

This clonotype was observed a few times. As DNA, the CDR3 is TGCAGTGCTCTTGCCGGGGCTTCTGGGGAGACCCAGTACTTC. Translating gives CSALAGASGETQYF. The rearrangement joins TRBV20-1 to TRBJ2-5; tentatively, D is TRBD1 or TRBD2 (5 bases each). V was clipped by 5 bases and J by 5 bases, with 18 bases between them. The length of the CDR3 is 14 residues. Germline V gene sequence: CDR1 DFQATT, CDR2 SNEGSKA (reference sequence).

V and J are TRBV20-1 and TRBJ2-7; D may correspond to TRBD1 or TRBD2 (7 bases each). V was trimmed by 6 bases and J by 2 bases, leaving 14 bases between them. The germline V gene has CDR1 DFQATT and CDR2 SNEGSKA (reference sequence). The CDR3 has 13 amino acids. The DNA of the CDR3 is TGCAGTGCCGCCCAGGGGGGGCCCTACGAGCAGTACTTC. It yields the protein CSAAQGGPYEQYF.

The CDR3 sequence: CASSRADRGDQPQHF. CDR3 DNA sequence: TGTGCCAGCAGCCGAGCCGACAGGGGCGATCAGCCCCAGCATTTT. The rearrangement links TRBV9 to TRBJ1-5; 8 bases are a match to TRBD1. Germline V gene data show CDR1 as SGDLS and CDR2 as YYNGEE. The CDR3 sequence is 15 residues long. V lost 4 bases to trimming and J lost 5 bases; unmatched junction nucleotides: 8.

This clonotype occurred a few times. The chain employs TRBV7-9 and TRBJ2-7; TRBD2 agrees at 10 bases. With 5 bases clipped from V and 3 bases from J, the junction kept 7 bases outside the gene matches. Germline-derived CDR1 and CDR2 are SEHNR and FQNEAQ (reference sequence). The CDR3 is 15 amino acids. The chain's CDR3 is CASSTGLADNYEQYF. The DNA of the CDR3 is TGTGCCAGCAGCACTGGACTAGCGGACAACTACGAGCAGTACTTC.

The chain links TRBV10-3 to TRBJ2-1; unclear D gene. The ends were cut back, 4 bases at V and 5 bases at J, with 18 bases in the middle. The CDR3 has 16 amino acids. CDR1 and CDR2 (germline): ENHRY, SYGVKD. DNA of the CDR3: TGTGCCATCAGTGGGGCTCCTGGCGGCAGCCACAATGAGCAGTTCTTC. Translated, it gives CAISGAPGGSHNEQFF.

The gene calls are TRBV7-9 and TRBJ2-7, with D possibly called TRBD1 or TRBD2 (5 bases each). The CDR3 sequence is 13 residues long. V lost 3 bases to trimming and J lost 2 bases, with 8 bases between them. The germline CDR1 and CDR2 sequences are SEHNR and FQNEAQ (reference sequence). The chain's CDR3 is CASSFGDPYEQYF. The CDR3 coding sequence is TGTGCCAGCAGCTTTGGGGACCCCTACGAGCAGTACTTC.

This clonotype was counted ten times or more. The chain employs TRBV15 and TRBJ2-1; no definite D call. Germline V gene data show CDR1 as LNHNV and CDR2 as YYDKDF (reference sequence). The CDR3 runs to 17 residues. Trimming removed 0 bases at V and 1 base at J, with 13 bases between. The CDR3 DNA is TGTGCCACCAGCAGAGATTACGGGCCCTTATCCTACAATGAGCAGTTCTTC. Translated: CATSRDYGPLSYNEQFF.

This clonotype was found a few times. The CDR3 DNA reads TGCGCCAGCAGCTTGGTGGCCGGCGGGATCAGGGAAAAACTGTTTTTT. Protein product: CASSLVAGGIREKLFF. The gene calls are TRBV5-1 and TRBJ1-4; D is undetermined. There are 16 residues in the CDR3. The V and J ends lost 0 bases and 8 bases respectively, with 17 bases between them. The germline gives CDR1 SGHRS, CDR2 YFSETQ.

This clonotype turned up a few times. This chain's CDR3 is CASSQDPLRAGSGANVLTF. The DNA of the CDR3 is TGCGCCAGCAGCCAAGATCCCCTGCGGGCTGGCTCTGGGGCCAACGTCCTGACTTTC. The chain recombines TRBV4-3 with TRBJ2-6; D possibly corresponds to TRBD2 (5 bases). V dropped 0 bases and J dropped 0 bases, with 15 bases sitting between them. The CDR3 has 19 residues. Germline values: CDR1 LGHNA, CDR2 YSLEER.

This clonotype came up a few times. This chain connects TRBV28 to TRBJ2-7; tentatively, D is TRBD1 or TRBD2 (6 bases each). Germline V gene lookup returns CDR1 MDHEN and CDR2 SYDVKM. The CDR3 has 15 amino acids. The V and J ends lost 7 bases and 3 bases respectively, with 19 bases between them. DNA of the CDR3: TGTGCCAGCACCTCCCCCGTGGGGGGCCGCTACGAGCAGTACTTC. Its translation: CASTSPVGGRYEQYF.

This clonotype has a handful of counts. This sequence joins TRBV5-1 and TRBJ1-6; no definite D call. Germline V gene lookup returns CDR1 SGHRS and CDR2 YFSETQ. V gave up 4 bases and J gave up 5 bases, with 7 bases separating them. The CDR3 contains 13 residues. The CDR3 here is CASSGQDNSPLHF. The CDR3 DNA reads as TGCGCCAGCAGCGGGCAGGATAATTCACCCCTCCACTTT.

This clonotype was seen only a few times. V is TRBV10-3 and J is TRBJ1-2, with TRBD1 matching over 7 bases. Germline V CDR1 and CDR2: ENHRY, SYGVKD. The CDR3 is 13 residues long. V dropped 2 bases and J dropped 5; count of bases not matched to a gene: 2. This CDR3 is CAISEGTDYGYTF. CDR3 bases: TGTGCCATCAGTGAGGGGACAGATTATGGCTACACCTTC.

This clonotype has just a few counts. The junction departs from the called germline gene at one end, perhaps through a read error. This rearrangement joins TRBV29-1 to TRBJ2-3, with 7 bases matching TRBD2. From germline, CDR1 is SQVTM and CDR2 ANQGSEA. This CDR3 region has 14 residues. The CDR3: CSVVAGSRTDTQYF. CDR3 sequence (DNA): TGCAGCGTTGTAGCGGGCTCTCGCACCGATACGCAGTATTTT.

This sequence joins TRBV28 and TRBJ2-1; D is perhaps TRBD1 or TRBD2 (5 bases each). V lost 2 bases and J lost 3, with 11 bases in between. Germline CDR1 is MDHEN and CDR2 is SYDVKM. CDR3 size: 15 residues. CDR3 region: CASSLGGGHYNEQFF. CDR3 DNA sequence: TGTGCCAGCAGTTTAGGTGGGGGTCACTACAATGAGCAGTTCTTC.

CDR3 DNA sequence: TGTGCCAGCACCTCCCTCACGGGGGGATCCCACGAGCAGTACTTC. It encodes CASTSLTGGSHEQYF. This chain connects TRBV28 to TRBJ2-7; TRBD2 matches 7 bases. The CDR3 runs to 15 residues. V lost 7 bases, J lost 5 bases, and 14 bases stayed unmatched. CDR1 is MDHEN, CDR2 SYDVKM, per germline.

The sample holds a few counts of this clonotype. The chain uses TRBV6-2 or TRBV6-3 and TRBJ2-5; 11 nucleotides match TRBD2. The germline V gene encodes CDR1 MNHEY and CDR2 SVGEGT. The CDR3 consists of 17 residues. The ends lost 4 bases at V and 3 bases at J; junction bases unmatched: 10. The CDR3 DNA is TGTGCCAGCAGTTCTGCGACTAGCGGGGACAGAAAAGAGACCCAGTACTTC. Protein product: CASSSATSGDRKETQYF.

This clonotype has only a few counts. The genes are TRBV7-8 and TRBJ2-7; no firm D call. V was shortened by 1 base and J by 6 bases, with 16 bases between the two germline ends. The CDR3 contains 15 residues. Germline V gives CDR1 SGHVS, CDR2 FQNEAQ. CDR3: CASSLEGGVPSEQYF. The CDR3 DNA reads TGTGCCAGCAGCTTAGAAGGTGGGGTCCCTTCCGAGCAGTACTTC.

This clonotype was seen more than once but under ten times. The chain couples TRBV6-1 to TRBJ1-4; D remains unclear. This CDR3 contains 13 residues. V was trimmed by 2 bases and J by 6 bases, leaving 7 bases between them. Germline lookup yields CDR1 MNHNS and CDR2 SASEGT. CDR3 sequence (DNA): TGTGCCAGCAGTGAAAGGCAGTATGAAAAACTGTTTTTT. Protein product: CASSERQYEKLFF.

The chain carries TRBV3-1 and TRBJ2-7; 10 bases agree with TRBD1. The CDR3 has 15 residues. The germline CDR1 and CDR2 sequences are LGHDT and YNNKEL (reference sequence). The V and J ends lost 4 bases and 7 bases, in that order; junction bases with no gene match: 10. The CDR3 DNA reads TGTGCCAGCAGCCCCGGGACAGGGGACGTCTCAGAGCAGTACTTC. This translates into CASSPGTGDVSEQYF.

DNA of the CDR3: TGTGCCAGCAGCCAAGTTGGGCCAGCGGGGGGCCACCAAGAGACCCAGTACTTC. Its protein product is CASSQVGPAGGHQETQYF. This rearrangement joins TRBV14 to TRBJ2-5; TRBD2 matches 9 bases. Trimming cost V 1 base and J 0 bases; bases outside gene matches: 9. The CDR3 consists of 18 residues. The germline V gene has CDR1 SGHDN and CDR2 FVKESK.

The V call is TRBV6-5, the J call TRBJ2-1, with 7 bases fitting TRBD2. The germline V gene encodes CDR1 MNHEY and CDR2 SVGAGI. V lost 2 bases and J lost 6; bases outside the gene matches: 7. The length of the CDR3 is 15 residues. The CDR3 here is CASSYPAREGNEQFF. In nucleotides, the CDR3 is TGTGCCAGCAGTTACCCCGCCAGGGAGGGCAATGAGCAGTTCTTC.